This T cell receptor beta chain was sequenced during a study of beta chain features in type 1 diabetes. Study findings and constraints: The similarity of naive, central memory and Treg TCRB repertoires appeared greater among patients than among healthy donors.

This clone was seen a few times. The antigen is undetermined. Researchers reported sorting CD4+ naive, central memory, regulatory and stem cell-like memory cells via CD45RO/CCR7/CD25/CD127/CD95/CD27. Over 95% purity was reached by all sorted populations. Isolated RNA was reverse transcribed in full, so expressed TCRB transcripts were sequenced. Profiled with immunoSEQ multiplex PCR; TCRdb holds only in-frame clones, not every one. Seen here are about 290,000 clones, around 7.8% observed once, and the top ten hold roughly 1%. The sample taken for sequencing was central memory CD4+ T cells from blood. This clonotype was obtained from a woman aged 18-30 years in good health.

CDR3 nucleotides: TGTGCCAGCAGCTCAAGTCTATATGAGTTCTTC. The encoded protein is CASSSSLYEFF. The gene calls are TRBV7-9 and TRBJ2-1; D is ambiguous. The V end was cut by 4 bases, the J end by 14 bases, with 12 bases between. Germline V CDR1 and CDR2: SEHNR, FQNEAQ (reference sequence). The CDR3 runs 11 residues. Full variable domain (remainder filled in from reference TRBV7-9 and TRBJ2-1): DTGVSQNPRHKITKRGQNVTFRCDPISEHNRLYWYRQTLGQGPEFLTYFQNEAQLEKSRLLSDRFSAERPKGSFSTLEIQRTEQGDSAMYLCASSSSLYEFFGPGTRLTVL.